The clone carrying this T cell receptor (beta chain) came up many times. These data are taken from a study of identical twins. Using its own MiXCR run on the 5' RACE reads, TCRdb lists one record per CDR3 protein. The data show roughly 220,000 distinct CDR3 sequences, 6% to 7% seen once. The V segment lost 1 base and the J segment 6 bases; nucleotides outside the gene matches: 4. CDR1 and CDR2 from the germline V gene are LGHNA and YNFKEQ. The CDR3 sequence is 15 residues long. Another study also made use of these data, one on T cells expressing NK-cell markers.

Sequencing used CD8+ T cells sorted from blood. The receptor was derived from a woman aged 18-30 years in good health. V gene TRBV4-2 combines with J gene TRBJ2-1, with 9 bases aligning to TRBD2. CDR3 coding DNA: TGTGCCAGCAGCCAAGGGGCGGGGGGGCCCAATGAGCAGTTCTTC. This codes for CASSQGAGGPNEQFF.